The T cell receptor beta chain under discussion was sequenced for a study of response to subunit inactivated influenza vaccine. TCRdb analysed the RT-PCR reads with MiXCR anew, one entry per CDR3 protein. The sample lists 530,000 or so distinct CDR3 sequences, 10% to 15% occurring once. The CDR3 contains 12 residues. CDR1 is SGHTA and CDR2 is FQGNSA in the germline V gene. Trimming removed 5 bases from V and 5 bases from J, with 10 bases in between. This TCR was sampled from a man over 45 who received an inactivated influenza vaccine. The source material was PBMCs from blood, sampled on the day of vaccination. J is TRBJ2-7 and V is TRBV7-2; no clear D gene. This chain's CDR3 is CASSLSTHEQYF. The CDR3 nucleotides are TGTGCCAGCAGCCTCTCGACCCACGAGCAGTACTTC.